This record concerns one TCR beta chain sequence. This clonotype was recorded many times. The antigen it recognizes is unknown. One base away there is no much larger clone; base qualities are not given. The data were produced on an Illumina HiSeq 2500. Quantitative 5'-RACE with molecular barcodes was used to prepare TCR beta libraries. As for how the authors treated the data: A new computational method, built on a probabilistic model of VDJ rearrangement, was used to identify disease-linked TCR variants. Through fastp at Q25 and MiXCR, TCRdb rebuilt clones from the public reads, retaining in-frame beta chains. Each entry merges the rows of one CDR3 protein and shows their most common DNA and genes. The V and J calls reflect TCRdb's pipeline rather than the authors' work. The sample table contains hundreds of thousands of distinct CDR3 sequences; only one count was recorded for less than 10% of them. The top ten hold under 7.5% of the sample.

The sample originates from a study of CD8 T cells in ankylosing spondylitis (dated by TCRdb to 2016 to 2017). About the study as a whole: The study profiled T cell receptor beta repertoires in healthy donors and ankylosing spondylitis patients to find disease-linked TCR variants. The full study cohort comprised 20 to 25 ankylosing spondylitis patients and roughly 110 healthy donors. Peripheral blood was sampled, and synovial fluid was also collected from ankylosing spondylitis patients. The paper as a whole reports these results and caveats: The disease-linked clones were reported as significantly enriched in matched synovial fluid samples from ankylosing spondylitis patients. In peripheral blood, the disease-linked clones were found at relatively low frequencies and had a CD8+ phenotype. A TCR beta motif made up of several highly homologous amino acid variants appeared to be characteristic of blood from ankylosing spondylitis patients. Some TCR beta motif variants had previously been reported in synovial fluid and blood of reactive arthritis patients, which suggested common disease-initiation mechanisms.

The sequenced material came from blood, either unsorted or a sorted T cell fraction (not recorded which). This TCR was sampled from a male donor with ankylosing spondylitis or in good health (not recorded which).

DNA sequence: TGTGCCAGCAGCCAAGACTTGGTAGAGACCAATGAGCAGTTCTTC. Its translation reads: CASSQDLVETNEQFF. The chain couples TRBV4-2 to TRBJ2-1; a confident D gene designation cannot be given. Sequences LGHNA (CDR1) and YNFKEQ (CDR2) are obtained from the germline V gene. The CDR3, cysteine through phenylalanine, is 15 amino acids long. The entry retains the CDR3 DNA only, 45 bases that are in frame from base 1. Between the V and J ends, shortened by 0 bases and 6 bases respectively, the junction contains 12 bases.